These 11 T cell receptor beta chains came from one sample sequenced in a study of cytomegalovirus exposure and HLA in healthy donors (dated by TCRdb to about 2017). Library prep was done by the immunoSEQ multiplex PCR assay. The multiplex PCR relied on a mix of 60 forward primers for TCR Vbeta segments and 13 reverse primers for TCR Jbeta segments. TCRdb mirrors the immuneACCESS table, restricted to in-frame sequences. Some clones are absent from its copies; in checked studies, under half trace to an unresolved V gene, and the reason for the others is unknown. Recorded for this sample are 150,000 to 190,000 clones; approximately 85% of them occurred a single time. Jointly, the top ten make up 2% to 2.5% of the sample. Sequencing used PBMCs. These receptors were taken from a woman aged 18-35 years in good health and CMV-seronegative.

The chain employs TRBV4-1 and TRBJ1-1; no reliable D call. Germline lookup yields CDR1 MGHRA and CDR2 YSYEKL. The V gene lost 3 bases and the J gene lost 4 bases, with 21 bases spanning the gap. The CDR3 covers 17 residues. CDR3 in DNA: TGCGCCAGCAGCCAGGAACGTTGGACTTACCGGGGCACTGAAGCTTTCTTT. As protein: CASSQERWTYRGTEAFF.

The chain links TRBV5-1 to TRBJ2-7; 7 nucleotides line up with TRBD1. With V trimmed by 0 bases and J by 6 bases, 6 bases remained unmatched. The CDR3 has 14 residues. The germline CDR1 and CDR2 sequences are SGHRS and YFSETQ. CDR3 coding DNA: TGCGCCAGCAGCTTGGATACAGGGGTCTTCGAGCAGTACTTC. This codes for CASSLDTGVFEQYF.

This chain links TRBV30 with TRBJ2-3; the D gene is possibly TRBD1 (6 bases). The CDR3 has 18 residues. Trimming took off 1 base at V and 4 bases at J, with 24 bases between the two ends. Germline loops: CDR1 GTSNPN, CDR2 SVGIG (reference sequence). The CDR3 DNA reads as TGTGCCTGGAGTGCTCCCCGGCAGGGGAGTCGGTCTGCAGATACGCAGTATTTT. This gives the protein CAWSAPRQGSRSADTQYF.

CDR3 residues: CASSIVPGQGPYEQYF. As DNA, the CDR3 is TGTGCCAGTAGTATAGTACCGGGACAGGGTCCCTACGAGCAGTACTTC. The chain couples TRBV19 to TRBJ2-7; TRBD1 aligns across 9 bases. Germline V lookup: CDR1 LNHDA, CDR2 SQIVND (reference sequence). The junction had 6 bases not matched to a gene; V was cut back by 1 base and J by 2 bases. The CDR3 sequence is 16 residues long.

The J gene is TRBJ2-7, the V gene TRBV7-2, with 11 bases matching TRBD2. V lost 2 bases, J lost 7 bases, and 7 bases stayed unmatched. CDR3 length equals 15 residues. Per germline, CDR1 SGHTA and CDR2 FQGNSA. The CDR3 protein is CASSLRLAGSGEQYF. The CDR3 DNA sequence: TGTGCCAGCAGCTTACGACTAGCGGGGAGCGGGGAGCAGTACTTC.

The chain carries TRBV19 and TRBJ1-1; maybe TRBD1 (6 bases). V was cut by 5 bases and J by 4 bases, with 17 bases left in between. The CDR3 contains 15 residues. The V gene's germline CDR1 is LNHDA and CDR2 SQIVND (reference sequence). CDR3 in amino acids: CASSATGKRGTEAFF. CDR3 in DNA: TGTGCCAGTAGTGCAACAGGGAAGAGAGGCACTGAAGCTTTCTTT.

The chain is built from TRBV27 and TRBJ2-3; TRBD1 matches 8 bases. The CDR3 contains 16 residues. CDR1 and CDR2 from the germline V gene are MNHEY and SMNVEV (reference sequence). J lost 3 bases, V lost 7 bases, and 12 bases had no gene match. CDR3 DNA: TGTGCCAGCAAGGTCGTCAGGGGGCTTGGTACAGATACGCAGTATTTT. Translating gives CASKVVRGLGTDTQYF.

The V and J genes are TRBV28 and TRBJ2-2, with 10 bases fitting TRBD2. Germline CDR1 reads MDHEN; CDR2 reads SYDVKM. V shed 5 bases and J 4 bases; nucleotides not matched to a gene: 10. The CDR3 loop spans 17 amino acids. CDR3 protein: CASSTLSSGSITGELFF. In nucleotides, the CDR3 is TGTGCCAGCAGTACACTTTCTAGCGGGAGCATCACCGGGGAGCTGTTTTTT.

Points on this clone: The junction departs from germline at one end; a sequencing error may be responsible. This chain links TRBV7-2 with TRBJ2-3; TRBD2 matches at 9 bases. This CDR3 contains 15 residues. CDR1 SGHTA and CDR2 FQGNSA come from the germline V gene. In DNA, the CDR3 is TGTGCCAGCAGTTTAGACGGGACTAGCTATGATACGCAGTATTTT. Its translation: CASSLDGTSYDTQYF.

The chain couples TRBV28 to TRBJ1-2, with 7 bases aligning to TRBD1. CDR1 MDHEN and CDR2 SYDVKM come from the germline V gene. CDR3 length equals 18 residues. Trimming took 0 bases from V and 4 from J; bases not matched to a gene: 14. CDR3 loop: CASSLWGEGQAEGYGYTF. CDR3 nucleotides: TGTGCCAGCAGTTTATGGGGTGAAGGACAGGCCGAAGGCTATGGCTACACCTTC.

J is TRBJ1-2 and V is TRBV9; D perhaps matches TRBD1 (6 bases). Trimming took off 3 bases at V and 0 bases at J, with 15 bases between the two ends. Germline V lookup: CDR1 SGDLS, CDR2 YYNGEE. The CDR3 is 16 amino acids. CDR3 sequence reads: CASSASRDNTNYGYTF. The CDR3 coding sequence is TGTGCCAGCAGCGCAAGCCGGGACAACACTAACTATGGCTACACCTTC.